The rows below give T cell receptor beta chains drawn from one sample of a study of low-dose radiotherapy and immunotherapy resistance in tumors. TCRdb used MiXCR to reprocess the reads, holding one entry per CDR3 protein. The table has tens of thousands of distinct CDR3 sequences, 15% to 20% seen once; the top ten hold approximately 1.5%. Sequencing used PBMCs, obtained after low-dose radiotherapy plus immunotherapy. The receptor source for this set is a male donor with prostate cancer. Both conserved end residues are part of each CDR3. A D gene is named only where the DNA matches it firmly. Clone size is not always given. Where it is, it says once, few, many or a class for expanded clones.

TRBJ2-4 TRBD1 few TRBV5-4 TGTGCCAGCAGCTTACAGGGGGCGGCCAAAAACATTCAGTACTTC CASSLQGAAKNIQYF
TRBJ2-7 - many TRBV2 TGTGCCAGCGGGGGGAGCTCCTACGAGCAGTACTTC CASGGSSYEQYF
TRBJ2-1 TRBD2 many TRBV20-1 TGCAGTGCTCCCCAGCTTGGGGGACTAGCGGGAGGTGAGCAGTTCTTC CSAPQLGGLAGGEQFF
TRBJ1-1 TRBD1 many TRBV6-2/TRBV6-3 TGTGCCAGCAGTGGGAGACAGGGGGCTGAAGCTTTCTTT CASSGRQGAEAFF
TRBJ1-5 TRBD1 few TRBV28 TGTGCCAGCAGCGGACAGGTTTATAGCAATCAGCCCCAGCATTTT CASSGQVYSNQPQHF
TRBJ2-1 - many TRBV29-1 TGCAGCGTTGGAGGCCTTATCCGCAATGAGCAGTTCTTC CSVGGLIRNEQFF
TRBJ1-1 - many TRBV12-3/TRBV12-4 TGTGCCACGACCAAGGAAGGGGTAAACACTGAAGCTTTCTTT CATTKEGVNTEAFF
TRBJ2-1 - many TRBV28 TGTGCCAGCAGTTTGACCAGCTCCTACAATGAGCAGTTCTTC CASSLTSSYNEQFF
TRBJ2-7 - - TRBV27 TGTGCCAGCACCCAATCCGGAGTTGGCGAGCAGTACTTC CASTQSGVGEQYF
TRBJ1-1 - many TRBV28 TGTGCCAGCAGGTCCCTCCGAGGAACTTTCTTT CASRSLRGTFF
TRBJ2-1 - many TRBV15 TGTGCCACCAGCAGAGAAGGGTGGGGCCTTTATGAGCAGTTCTTC CATSREGWGLYEQFF
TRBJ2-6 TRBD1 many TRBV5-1 TGCGCCAGCAGCTTGAGACAGGGGCTCTCTGGGGCCAACGTCCTGACTTTC CASSLRQGLSGANVLTF
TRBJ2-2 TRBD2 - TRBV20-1 TGCAGTGTTCAAGCGGGAGCTCCCACCGGGGAGCTGTTTTTT CSVQAGAPTGELFF
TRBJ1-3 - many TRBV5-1 TGCGCCAGCAGCTTGGCCTCCGGGGAAGGAAACACCATATATTTT CASSLASGEGNTIYF
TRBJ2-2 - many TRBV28 TGTGCCAGCACTGGGGCCGGGGAGCTGTTTTTT CASTGAGELFF